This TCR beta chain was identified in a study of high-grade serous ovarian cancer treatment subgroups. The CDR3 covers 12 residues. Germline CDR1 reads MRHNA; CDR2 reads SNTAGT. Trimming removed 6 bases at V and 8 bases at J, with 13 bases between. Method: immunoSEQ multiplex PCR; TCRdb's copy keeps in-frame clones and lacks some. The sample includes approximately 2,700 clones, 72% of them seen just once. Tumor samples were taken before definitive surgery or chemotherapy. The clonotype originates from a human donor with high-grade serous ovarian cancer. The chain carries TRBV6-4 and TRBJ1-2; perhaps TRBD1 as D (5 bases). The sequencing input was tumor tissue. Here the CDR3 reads CASRDGASGYTF. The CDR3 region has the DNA TGTGCCAGCAGAGACGGGGCGTCCGGCTACACCTTC.